The 7 T cell receptor beta chains given below trace back to one sample, sequenced in a study of response to subunit inactivated influenza vaccine. In TCRdb, the RT-PCR reads were re-called with MiXCR into one record per CDR3 protein. The table records some 500,000 distinct CDR3 sequences, under 15% of them present only once. Sequencing was performed on PBMCs from blood, taken 35 to 45 days after vaccination. The receptors derive from a man aged 50 to 59 who received an inactivated influenza vaccine.

The chain links TRBV24-1 to TRBJ2-3; D gene uncertain. The CDR3 contains 16 residues. Trimming took 6 bases from V and 4 from J, leaving 19 bases between them. CDR1 and CDR2 (germline): KGHDR, SFDVKD. For the CDR3, the DNA is TGTGCCACCAGTCCCGGAAAGGTAATACTCGCAGATACGCAGTATTTT. Encoded protein: CATSPGKVILADTQYF.

The CDR3 here is CASSYGGGSGGEQFF. The CDR3 coding sequence is TGTGCCAGCAGTTACGGCGGTGGGTCGGGAGGTGAGCAGTTCTTC. The rearrangement links TRBV6-2 or TRBV6-3 to TRBJ2-1, with TRBD2 matching over 7 bases. Per the germline V gene, CDR1 is MNHEY and CDR2 is SVGEGT. The CDR3 runs to 15 residues. V trimming: 2 bases; J trimming: 9 bases; junction bases outside the gene matches: 10.

This clonotype was observed a handful of times. The CDR3 sequence is CASGKTEAYEQYF. DNA for the CDR3: TGTGCCAGCGGAAAAACAGAAGCCTACGAGCAGTACTTC. This chain connects TRBV3-1 to TRBJ2-7; D not resolved. The CDR3 sequence is 13 residues long. Germline CDR1 is LGHDT and CDR2 is YNNKEL (reference sequence). Trimming removed 8 bases from V and 2 bases from J, with 13 bases in between.

This clonotype was counted only a few times. The rearrangement links TRBV5-1 to TRBJ1-1; D is unresolved. Looked up from germline, CDR1 is SGHRS and CDR2 is YFSETQ. V lost 1 base to trimming and J lost 0 bases, with 13 bases between them. The CDR3 runs to 16 residues. The CDR3 nucleotides are TGCGCCAGCAGCTTGTCGGCGGAGCAGGTGAACACTGAAGCTTTCTTT. It yields the protein CASSLSAEQVNTEAFF.

This clonotype was seen repeatedly, ten times or more. The CDR3 sequence: CASSKNQGAVHEQFF. CDR3 coding DNA: TGTGCCAGCAGCAAAAATCAGGGGGCTGTCCATGAGCAGTTCTTC. V is TRBV21-1 and J is TRBJ2-1; the table's D call of TRBD1 was not tested on the DNA. TRBV21-1 is termed a pseudogene. The CDR3 sequence is 15 residues long.

This clonotype was detected a few times. J is TRBJ1-1 and V is TRBV30; D is perhaps TRBD1 (5 bases). Germline V gives CDR1 GTSNPN, CDR2 SVGIG (reference sequence). Trimming cost V 4 bases and J 4 bases, with 22 bases left between them. The CDR3 length is 16 residues. Written as DNA, the CDR3 is TGTGCCTGGACCGCCAGGGCTACGATTGCTTTCACTGAAGCTTTCTTT. This encodes CAWTARATIAFTEAFF.

Ten or more counts support this clonotype. This chain connects TRBV12-3 or TRBV12-4 to TRBJ2-3, with 8 bases fitting TRBD2. Germline trimming cut 6 bases from V and 6 bases from J; bases unmatched to any gene: 8. There are 14 residues in the CDR3. The CDR3 DNA is TGTGCCAGCAGCTCCGGGACTAGGGCTGATACGCAGTATTTT. It codes for CASSSGTRADTQYF.